A selection of T cell receptor beta chains follows, all from one sample in a study of neoadjuvant anti-PD-1 for oral cavity cancer. Data came from immunoSEQ multiplex PCR; TCRdb stores just in-frame clones and leaves some out. The sample records 72,000 or so clones, about four fifths being singletons. The input for sequencing was PBMCs, taken before nivolumab (anti-PD-1) treatment. All receptors derive from a person aged 35 to 85 with oral cavity squamous cell carcinoma. CDR3s include the opening cysteine and the closing phenylalanine or tryptophan. Fields, in order: D gene, clone size, J gene, V gene, CDR3 protein, CDR3 DNA. A D gene is named only where the DNA matches it firmly. Expanded clones are given a class, and other clones once, few, many or no size at all.

D gene: TRBD2; clone size: NA; J gene: TRBJ2-3; V gene: TRBV6-5; CDR3 protein: CASSYAGGQSTDTQYF; CDR3 DNA: TGTGCCAGCAGTTACGCGGGGGGGCAAAGCACAGATACGCAGTATTTT
D gene: NA; clone size: NA; J gene: TRBJ2-6; V gene: TRBV6-1; CDR3 protein: CASSERAPGANVLTF; CDR3 DNA: TGTGCCAGCAGTGAAAGGGCTCCTGGGGCCAACGTCCTGACTTTC
D gene: NA; clone size: few; J gene: TRBJ2-1; V gene: TRBV7-9; CDR3 protein: CASSLVGARGNEQFF; CDR3 DNA: TGTGCCAGCAGCTTAGTAGGGGCGCGGGGTAATGAGCAGTTCTTC
D gene: NA; clone size: NA; J gene: TRBJ1-1; V gene: TRBV1; CDR3 protein: CTSSLLGPRNTEAFF; CDR3 DNA: TGCACCAGCAGCCTGCTGGGACCGCGGAACACTGAAGCTTTCTTT
D gene: NA; clone size: NA; J gene: TRBJ1-2; V gene: TRBV7-2; CDR3 protein: CASSLRDPRFYGYTF; CDR3 DNA: TGTGCCAGCAGCTTAAGAGATCCCCGCTTCTATGGCTACACCTTC
D gene: TRBD1; clone size: NA; J gene: TRBJ2-2; V gene: TRBV4-2; CDR3 protein: CASSRDRSGELFF; CDR3 DNA: TGTGCCAGCAGCCGGGACAGGTCCGGGGAGCTGTTTTTT
D gene: TRBD2; clone size: once; J gene: TRBJ2-1; V gene: TRBV29-1; CDR3 protein: CSASLVSGRRGEQFF; CDR3 DNA: TGCAGCGCCAGCCTTGTTAGCGGGAGAAGGGGTGAGCAGTTCTTC
D gene: NA; clone size: few; J gene: TRBJ1-1; V gene: TRBV11-2; CDR3 protein: CASSPGGENTEAFF; CDR3 DNA: TGTGCCAGCAGCCCCGGGGGAGAAAACACTGAAGCTTTCTTT
D gene: NA; clone size: NA; J gene: TRBJ1-1; V gene: TRBV30; CDR3 protein: CAWSVSPNTEAFF; CDR3 DNA: TGTGCCTGGAGTGTAAGTCCGAACACTGAAGCTTTCTTT
D gene: TRBD1; clone size: NA; J gene: TRBJ1-1; V gene: TRBV4-2; CDR3 protein: CASSHERTGSRVTEAFF; CDR3 DNA: TGTGCCAGCAGCCACGAGCGGACAGGGTCTAGGGTCACTGAAGCTTTCTTT
D gene: TRBD2; clone size: once; J gene: TRBJ2-5; V gene: TRBV29-1; CDR3 protein: CSVKLAGGLGETQYF; CDR3 DNA: TGCAGCGTTAAACTAGCGGGAGGGCTGGGGGAGACCCAGTACTTC
D gene: TRBD2; clone size: few; J gene: TRBJ2-1; V gene: TRBV11-2; CDR3 protein: CASSAHPGLADEQFF; CDR3 DNA: TGTGCCAGCAGCGCCCACCCGGGACTAGCCGATGAGCAGTTCTTC
D gene: NA; clone size: NA; J gene: TRBJ1-3; V gene: TRBV5-1; CDR3 protein: CASSLGSSGNTIYF; CDR3 DNA: TGCGCCAGCAGCTTGGGCAGCTCTGGAAACACCATATATTTT
D gene: NA; clone size: NA; J gene: TRBJ2-3; V gene: TRBV7-3; CDR3 protein: CASSLGRSDTQYF; CDR3 DNA: TGTGCCAGCAGCTTAGGGCGTTCAGATACGCAGTATTTT
D gene: NA; clone size: NA; J gene: TRBJ1-5; V gene: TRBV7-3; CDR3 protein: CASSFRGAGDQPQHF; CDR3 DNA: TGTGCCAGCAGCTTTCGTGGTGCGGGGGATCAGCCCCAGCATTTT
D gene: TRBD2; clone size: NA; J gene: TRBJ2-1; V gene: TRBV5-4; CDR3 protein: CASSLGREHSNEQFF; CDR3 DNA: TGTGCCAGCAGCTTAGGGCGGGAGCACTCTAATGAGCAGTTCTTC
D gene: NA; clone size: NA; J gene: TRBJ2-7; V gene: TRBV10-3; CDR3 protein: CAIRSGTSRAPLYEQYF; CDR3 DNA: TGTGCCATCAGGTCCGGGACCTCAAGAGCCCCCCTCTACGAGCAGTACTTC
D gene: TRBD1; clone size: NA; J gene: TRBJ2-7; V gene: TRBV11-2; CDR3 protein: CASSLTGAPYEQYF; CDR3 DNA: TGTGCCAGCAGCTTGACAGGGGCTCCCTACGAGCAGTACTTC
D gene: NA; clone size: NA; J gene: TRBJ1-2; V gene: TRBV2; CDR3 protein: CASGDYGYTF; CDR3 DNA: TGTGCCAGCGGGGATTATGGCTACACCTTC
D gene: NA; clone size: NA; J gene: TRBJ1-2; V gene: TRBV28; CDR3 protein: CASSNRVLGGYTF; CDR3 DNA: TGTGCCAGCAGTAACAGGGTCTTGGGAGGCTACACCTTC
D gene: NA; clone size: NA; J gene: TRBJ1-5; V gene: TRBV28; CDR3 protein: CASSLNGGNQPQHF; CDR3 DNA: TGTGCCAGCAGTTTAAATGGAGGCAATCAGCCCCAGCATTTT
D gene: NA; clone size: NA; J gene: TRBJ2-7; V gene: TRBV5-4; CDR3 protein: CASSPGRFSYEQYF; CDR3 DNA: TGTGCCAGCAGCCCGGGCCGGTTCTCCTACGAGCAGTACTTC
D gene: NA; clone size: NA; J gene: TRBJ2-5; V gene: TRBV9; CDR3 protein: CASSASGGNRVETQYF; CDR3 DNA: TGTGCCAGCAGCGCTTCTGGGGGGAATAGAGTAGAGACCCAGTACTTC
D gene: TRBD2; clone size: NA; J gene: TRBJ2-1; V gene: TRBV5-1; CDR3 protein: CASSLTQRGSNEQFF; CDR3 DNA: TGCGCCAGCAGCTTGACCCAGCGGGGGAGCAATGAGCAGTTCTTC
D gene: NA; clone size: NA; J gene: TRBJ2-7; V gene: TRBV7-9; CDR3 protein: CASSLVGGRPGEQYF; CDR3 DNA: TGTGCCAGCAGCTTAGTCGGGGGGCGACCTGGCGAGCAGTACTTC
D gene: NA; clone size: NA; J gene: TRBJ1-1; V gene: TRBV6-6; CDR3 protein: CASTEVGADTEAFF; CDR3 DNA: TGTGCCAGCACCGAAGTGGGGGCGGACACTGAAGCTTTCTTT
D gene: TRBD1; clone size: NA; J gene: TRBJ1-2; V gene: TRBV25-1; CDR3 protein: CASSAWDRDYGYTF; CDR3 DNA: TGTGCCAGCAGTGCTTGGGACAGGGACTATGGCTACACCTTC
D gene: NA; clone size: NA; J gene: TRBJ2-1; V gene: TRBV27; CDR3 protein: CASSQDGAGEQFF; CDR3 DNA: TGTGCCAGCAGTCAGGACGGCGCTGGTGAGCAGTTCTTC
D gene: TRBD2; clone size: NA; J gene: TRBJ2-3; V gene: TRBV7-9; CDR3 protein: CASSLAGGIGDTQYF; CDR3 DNA: TGTGCCAGCAGCTTGGCGGGGGGGATAGGAGATACGCAGTATTTT
D gene: NA; clone size: NA; J gene: TRBJ1-2; V gene: TRBV6-5; CDR3 protein: CASSYSRGAFVGYTF; CDR3 DNA: TGTGCCAGCAGTTACTCGAGGGGGGCGTTCGTCGGCTACACCTTC